What follows is one T cell receptor beta chain and its context. Its antigen is not identified. The record originates from a study of beta chain features in type 1 diabetes. Study overall: Analysis included over 100,000,000 sorted cells drawn from all samples. Study-wide results and caveats: There was a moderate but significant shortening of TCRB CDR3s in all four CD4+ subsets of Type 1 diabetes patients.

cDNA synthesis used the whole RNA isolate, giving expressed TCRB sequences. Profiling relied on immunoSEQ multiplex PCR, and the TCRdb table lists in-frame clones only, not all of them. Of 600,000 to 750,000 clones listed, about an eighth are singletons. The CDR3 loop spans 16 amino acids. In germline, CDR1 is SGHTA, CDR2 FQGNSA. Trimming took 4 bases from V and 5 from J; bases not matched to a gene: 11. Sequences were obtained from naive CD4+ T cells from blood. This clonotype was obtained from a man aged 30-40 years with type 1 diabetes. This chain joins TRBV7-2 and TRBJ2-3; 8 bases map to TRBD1. The CDR3 loop reads CASSSTSGGRGDTQYF. The CDR3 DNA reads as TGTGCCAGCAGCTCAACCTCAGGGGGCCGAGGAGATACGCAGTATTTT.